This T cell receptor beta chain came from a study of beta chain features in type 1 diabetes. Study-level points and caveats: Shortening that was moderate but significant affected the TCRB CDR3s of Type 1 diabetes patients in all four CD4+ subsets. Healthy donors had naive, central memory and Treg TCRB repertoires that appeared less similar than those seen among patients.

In this sample, this clone turned up a few times. Its cognate antigen is unknown. Trimming pared 5 bases from V and 1 base from J, leaving 9 bases between. The CDR3 contains 13 residues. Germline V lookup: CDR1 SGHRS, CDR2 YFSETQ. Every isolated RNA sample was fully reverse transcribed, so sequencing captured expressed TCRB transcripts. Profiled with immunoSEQ multiplex PCR; TCRdb holds only in-frame clones, not every one. The sample carries around 46,000 clones, around 40% recorded once. The source is a young man with type 1 diabetes. The material sequenced was stem cell memory CD4+ T cells from blood. The chain carries TRBV5-1 and TRBJ2-5, with D uncertain. CDR3 in amino acids: CASSRAGQETQYF. CDR3 coding DNA: TGCGCCAGCAGTCGCGCAGGCCAAGAGACCCAGTACTTC.